This T cell receptor (beta chain) originates from a study of blood T cell repertoires in COVID-19. In the study overall: Researchers got acute and convalescent COVID-19 samples from the United States, Italy and Spain.

In assigning cohorts, the study relied on participant-reported clinical history. Authors' data handling: Estimation of nucleated cell counts was performed using reference gene primer amplification. Data came from immunoSEQ multiplex PCR; TCRdb stores just in-frame clones and leaves some out. V and J calls and clone size follow that table, whereas D and trimming were derived from the DNA. In the table there are fewer than 300,000 clones, just over 90% of which are singletons. CDR1 is SGHNT, CDR2 YYREEE, per germline (reference sequence). The J segment lost 2 bases and the V segment lost 0 bases, leaving 2 bases of the junction unmatched. CDR3 size: 16 residues.

The chain has TRBV5-4 and TRBJ1-1, with 12 bases aligning to TRBD1. Source material: PBMCs or T cells enriched from blood (not recorded which). This TCR came from a woman aged 40 to 55 with acute COVID-19. CDR3 sequence: CASSLGDRGQNTEAFF. CDR3 nucleotide sequence: TGTGCCAGCAGCTTGGGGGACAGGGGGCAAAACACTGAAGCTTTCTTT.